This entry describes one T cell receptor beta chain. This record comes from a study of blood T cell repertoires in COVID-19. Looking at the study overall: COVID-19 samples, acute and convalescent, were from the United States, Italy and Spain. T cells, B-cell-depleted T cells, or PBMCs supplied cDNA or gDNA.

Authors' analysis steps: Reference gene primer amplification yielded estimated nucleated cell counts. This table comes from immunoSEQ multiplex PCR, and its TCRdb copy is limited to in-frame clones, with some not included. The V and J calls and clone size come from that table; D and trimming were worked out from the DNA. The table records 65,000 to 80,000 clones, 80% to 90% of them present only once. The receptor was isolated from a man aged 50 to 60 with active COVID-19. Sequenced input: peripheral blood.

CDR3 sequence: CTSSPLQVNTEAFF. CDR3 DNA: TGCACCAGCAGCCCGCTACAGGTGAACACTGAAGCTTTCTTT. The V and J genes are TRBV1 and TRBJ1-1; the table's D call of TRBD1 was not tested on the DNA. TRBV1 constitutes a pseudogene. The CDR3 has 14 residues.